These 13 T cell receptor beta chains were sequenced from one sample in a study of T cells in Graves' hyperthyroidism and ophthalmopathy. Researchers took RNA transcripts and amplified the TCR beta CDR3 regions from them. A first-round RT-PCR of the TCR CDR3 used the HTBI primer set. TCRdb reanalysed the multiplex PCR reads using MiXCR and keeps one entry per CDR3 protein. The sample shows 250,000 to 300,000 distinct CDR3 sequences, less than 15% of them seen only once. Sequenced input: blood. Receptor source: a woman aged 30 to 39 with Graves' hyperthyroidism that later progressed to Graves' ophthalmopathy.

In its sample, this clonotype was seen many times. The genes are TRBV6-5 and TRBJ2-6, with a possible D match to TRBD1 (6 bases). Germline assignment: CDR1 MNHEY and CDR2 SVGAGI. This CDR3 is 15 amino acids long. The germline V and J ends were trimmed by 4 bases and 2 bases, with 9 bases remaining between them. CDR3 amino acids: CASSFRGTGANVLTF. CDR3 DNA sequence: TGTGCCAGCAGTTTCAGGGGAACTGGGGCCAACGTCCTGACTTTC.

This clonotype has only a few counts. A much larger clone differs by one base, so this may be a read error. The J gene is TRBJ2-3, the V gene TRBV7-3; 11 bases are shared with TRBD2. The V gene end was trimmed by 4 bases and the J gene end by 6 bases; junction bases not matched to a gene: 9. This CDR3 is built from 16 residues. The germline V gene has CDR1 SGHTA and CDR2 FQGTGA. In nucleotides, the CDR3 is TGTGCCAGCAGCTCCTCCCGACTAGCGGGAATGGATACGCAGTATTTT. Its protein is CASSSSRLAGMDTQYF. The full variable domain, in which reference TRBV7-3 and TRBJ2-3 provide the parts outside the CDR3, is GAGVSQTPSNKVTEKGKYVELRCDPISGHTALYWYRQSLGQGPEFLIYFQGTGAADDSGLPNDRFFAVRPEGSVSTLKIQRTERGDSAVYLCASSSSRLAGMDTQYFGPGTRLTVL.

In its sample, this clonotype was seen many times. The rearrangement joins TRBV11-2 to TRBJ2-7, with D possibly being TRBD1 (5 bases). This CDR3 contains 13 residues. Germline values: CDR1 SGHAT, CDR2 FQNNGV. V lost 8 bases to trimming and J lost 6 bases, with 17 bases between them. For the CDR3, the DNA is TGTGCCAGCGTTGGTGTGGGGCTGGGCGAGCAGTACTTC. This sequence encodes CASVGVGLGEQYF.

This clonotype showed up many times. The chain uses TRBV27 and TRBJ2-1, with 9 bases identical to TRBD2. With 3 bases clipped from V and 4 bases from J, the junction kept 4 bases outside the gene matches. From germline, CDR1 is MNHEY and CDR2 SMNVEV (reference sequence). The CDR3 consists of 15 residues. CDR3 amino acids: CASSLGAGGYNEQFF. The DNA of the CDR3 is TGTGCCAGCAGTTTGGGGGCGGGAGGGTACAATGAGCAGTTCTTC.

This clonotype has more than one count but fewer than ten. This may come from a read error, since a much larger clone is one base off. The chain is built from TRBV7-2 and TRBJ1-5; D is unresolved. Germline values: CDR1 SGHTA, CDR2 FQGNSA. The CDR3 has 14 residues. V dropped 2 bases and J dropped 3 bases, with 8 bases sitting between them. CDR3 residues: CASSLQSVNQPQHF. DNA for the CDR3: TGTGCCAGCAGCTTACAGTCGGTCAATCAGCCCCAGCATTTT.

This clonotype has ten or more counts. The chain joins TRBV27 to TRBJ2-7; 9 bases align to TRBD1. Germline trimming cut 4 bases from V and 5 bases from J; bases unmatched to any gene: 3. This CDR3 is 13 amino acids long. CDR1 and CDR2 (germline): MNHEY, SMNVEV (reference sequence). CDR3 DNA sequence: TGTGCCAGCAGTTGGACAGGGGAAGACGAGCAGTACTTC. This sequence encodes CASSWTGEDEQYF.

This clonotype was observed a few times. The genes are TRBV19 and TRBJ2-1; unclear D gene. The CDR3 spans 17 residues. CDR1 is LNHDA, CDR2 SQIVND, per germline (reference sequence). Trimming cost V 6 bases and J 0 bases, with 18 bases left between them. The CDR3 coding sequence is TGTGCCAGTAGAATCGGTATACGTTCGGACTCCTACAATGAGCAGTTCTTC. Its protein is CASRIGIRSDSYNEQFF.

V and J are TRBV10-3 and TRBJ2-1; the match to TRBD2 covers 9 bases. Germline values: CDR1 ENHRY, CDR2 SYGVKD. The V segment lost 5 bases and the J segment 9 bases; nucleotides outside the gene matches: 8. The CDR3 extends over 14 amino acids. CDR3 DNA sequence: TGTGCCATCAGTCCCGGGACTAGCAGTGGTGAGCAGTTCTTC. Amino acid sequence: CAISPGTSSGEQFF.

This clonotype was observed at least ten times. DNA for the CDR3: TGTGCCAGCAGCGTAGGAGGAGGGGGGAGTGAAAAACTGTTTTTT. As protein: CASSVGGGGSEKLFF. The chain has TRBV9 and TRBJ1-4; D might be TRBD1 (6 bases). V was cut by 0 bases and J by 7 bases, with 13 bases left in between. The germline V gene encodes CDR1 SGDLS and CDR2 YYNGEE. CDR3 length equals 15 residues.

Concerning this clonotype: A much larger clone differs from this one at a single base, so this may be a read error. This chain connects TRBV14 to TRBJ2-7, with D maybe TRBD1 (6 bases). Looked up from germline, CDR1 is SGHDN and CDR2 is FVKESK. CDR3 length: 15 residues. V lost 8 bases and J lost 6, with 23 bases in between. CDR3: CASGPKRGKGGEQYF. Written as DNA, the CDR3 is TGTGCCAGCGGCCCGAAAAGGGGGAAGGGTGGCGAGCAGTACTTC.

Many counts were recorded for this clonotype. The genes are TRBV27 and TRBJ2-7; 9 bases map to TRBD1. Germline V gene lookup returns CDR1 MNHEY and CDR2 SMNVEV (reference sequence). The CDR3 spans 14 residues. Unmatched junction bases numbered 5, after V lost 5 bases and J lost 3 bases. CDR3 amino acids: CASSGRDRDYEQYF. Here the CDR3 DNA reads TGTGCCAGCAGTGGCCGGGACAGGGACTACGAGCAGTACTTC.

This clonotype was counted only a few times. It may be a read error: a sequence one base away is much more abundant. The J gene is TRBJ2-3, the V gene TRBV28; 9 bases agree with TRBD2. Trimming at V came to 6 bases and at J to 6 bases, leaving 10 bases not matched to a gene. From germline, CDR1 is MDHEN and CDR2 SYDVKM. The CDR3 sequence is 15 residues long. The CDR3 region is CASSFWTSEKDTQYF. CDR3 in DNA: TGTGCCAGCAGCTTCTGGACTAGCGAGAAGGATACGCAGTATTTT. The whole variable domain, filled in from reference TRBV28 and TRBJ2-3, reads DVKVTQSSRYLVKRTGEKVFLECVQDMDHENMFWYRQDPGLGLRLIYFSYDVKMKEKGDIPEGYSVSREKKERFSLILESASTNQTSMYLCASSFWTSEKDTQYFGPGTRLTVL.

This clonotype came up many times. The chain is built from TRBV29-1 and TRBJ2-3; D is unclear. The CDR3 consists of 13 residues. Germline values: CDR1 SQVTM, CDR2 ANQGSEA. V lost 8 bases, J lost 4 bases, and 16 bases lay in between. CDR3 DNA: TGCAGCCTGACTGCCCAAAAATCAGATACGCAGTATTTT. This codes for CSLTAQKSDTQYF.